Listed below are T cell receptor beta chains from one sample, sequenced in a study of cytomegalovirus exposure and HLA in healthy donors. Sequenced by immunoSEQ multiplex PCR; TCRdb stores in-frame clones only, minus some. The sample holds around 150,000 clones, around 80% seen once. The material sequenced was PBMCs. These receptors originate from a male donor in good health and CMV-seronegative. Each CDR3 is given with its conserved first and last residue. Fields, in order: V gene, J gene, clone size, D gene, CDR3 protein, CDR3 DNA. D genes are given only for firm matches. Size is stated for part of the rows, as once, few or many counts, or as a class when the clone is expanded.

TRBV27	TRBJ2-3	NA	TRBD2	CASSLWGTSGSDTQYF	TGTGCCAGCAGTTTATGGGGGACTAGCGGGAGCGATACGCAGTATTTT
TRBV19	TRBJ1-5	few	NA	CASKPGALGPQHF	TGTGCCAGTAAGCCAGGGGCCCTAGGGCCCCAGCATTTT
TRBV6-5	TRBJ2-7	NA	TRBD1	CASSYRGQGTYEQYF	TGTGCCAGCAGTTATCGGGGACAGGGAACCTACGAGCAGTACTTC
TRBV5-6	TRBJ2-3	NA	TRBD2	CASSSGTSGRAVGTQYF	TGTGCCAGCAGTTCCGGGACTAGCGGGAGGGCCGTGGGGACGCAGTATTTT
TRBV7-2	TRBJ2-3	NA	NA	CASSLGGRAVDTQYF	TGTGCCAGCAGCTTAGGGGGCAGGGCGGTAGATACGCAGTATTTT
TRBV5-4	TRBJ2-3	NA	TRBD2	CASSSPGLAGEHTDTQYF	TGTGCCAGCAGCTCACCGGGACTAGCCGGAGAACACACAGATACGCAGTATTTT
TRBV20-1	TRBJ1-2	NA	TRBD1	CSASEGGGYTF	TGCAGTGCTAGCGAAGGGGGCGGCTACACCTTC
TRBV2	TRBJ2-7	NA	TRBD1	CASSRTGQSYEQYF	TGTGCCAGCAGCCGGACAGGCCAGTCCTACGAGCAGTACTTC
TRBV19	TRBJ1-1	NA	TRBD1	CASSYSGGTEAFF	TGTGCCAGTAGCTATTCAGGGGGCACTGAAGCTTTCTTT
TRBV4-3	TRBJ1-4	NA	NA	CASSQDPNSATNEKLFF	TGCGCCAGCAGCCAAGATCCTAATTCCGCAACTAATGAAAAACTGTTTTTT
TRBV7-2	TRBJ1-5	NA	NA	CASSLVTGNNQPQHF	TGTGCCAGCAGCTTAGTAACGGGGAATAATCAGCCCCAGCATTTT
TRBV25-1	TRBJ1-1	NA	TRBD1	CASSGRDLQGRDTEAFF	TGTGCCAGCAGTGGCCGAGACCTACAGGGGCGCGACACTGAAGCTTTCTTT
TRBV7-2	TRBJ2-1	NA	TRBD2	CASSLDPGGSFF	TGTGCCAGCAGCTTAGACCCGGGAGGTTCGTTCTTC
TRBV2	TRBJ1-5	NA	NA	CASSVRGQPQHF	TGTGCCAGCAGTGTTCGGGGACAGCCCCAGCATTTT